Given below is one T cell receptor beta chain in context. This sample was taken from a study of blood T cell repertoires in COVID-19. Study context: The origin of the acute and convalescent COVID-19 samples was the United States, Italy and Spain.

The trim removed 1 base at V and 3 bases at J, leaving 7 bases unmatched. Per the germline V gene, CDR1 is SGHVS and CDR2 is FNYEAQ. CDR3 length: 17 residues. In terms of age and location, participants ranged from about 18 to 90 years and lived in approximately 24 US areas. Participants had their cohort set by participant-reported clinical history. Using immunoSEQ multiplex PCR, the repertoire was profiled, and TCRdb retains in-frame clones only, with some absent. The sample lists about 180,000 clones; 70% to 85% were seen once. The sequence came from a man in his forties or fifties who had recovered from COVID-19. This chain joins TRBV7-6 and TRBJ1-3, with 9 bases that match TRBD1. Sequencing input: PBMCs or T cells enriched from blood (not recorded which). The CDR3 region is CASSLVATGGFGNTIYF. The CDR3 coding sequence is TGTGCCAGCAGCTTAGTGGCGACAGGGGGTTTTGGAAACACCATATATTTT. The full variable domain, its missing parts supplied by reference TRBV7-6 and TRBJ1-3, is GAGVSQSPRYKVTKRGQDVALRCDPISGHVSLYWYRQALGQGPEFLTYFNYEAQQDKSGLPNDRFSAERPEGSISTLTIQRTEQRDSAMYRCASSLVATGGFGNTIYFGEGSWLTVV.